Below are 14 T cell receptor beta chains sequenced from a single sample in a study of regulatory T cells in long-lasting Graves disease. CDR3 regions were amplified by Arm-PCR using iRepertoire HTBI primers to build TCR beta libraries. Using its own MiXCR run on the multiplex PCR reads, TCRdb lists one record per CDR3 protein. This table holds 300,000 to 450,000 distinct CDR3 sequences, around 16% found once. Time point given: newly diagnosed GD, antithyroid drugs for less than 3 months. Isolated PBMC RNA provided the starting material for the TCR library. The material was peripheral blood mononuclear cells (PBMCs), obtained at new diagnosis, from a patient treated with antithyroid drugs. These receptors came from a female donor with Graves disease.

This clonotype was found a few times. A read error is possible here, since a much larger clone lies one base away. Lacking the conserved final phenylalanine or tryptophan, this CDR3 likely reflects a read error. The chain links TRBV6-4 to TRBJ1-5, with TRBD1 as a possible D gene (6 bases). The CDR3 totals 13 residues. The germline V gene encodes CDR1 MRHNA and CDR2 SNTAGT. The CDR3: CATSYYRDQPQHY. As DNA, the CDR3 is TGTGCCACCAGTTACTACAGGGACCAGCCCCAGCATTAT.

This clonotype appeared a few times. V and J are TRBV25-1 and TRBJ1-2; D is uncertain. Trimming removed 4 bases from V and 2 bases from J, with 5 bases in between. This CDR3 region has 12 residues. Germline CDR1 MGHDK, CDR2 SYGVNS. The CDR3 region is CASSGGNYGYTF. CDR3 in DNA: TGTGCCAGCAGTGGTGGGAACTATGGCTACACCTTC.

This clonotype was seen ten or more times. This rearrangement joins TRBV7-9 to TRBJ2-2; the D gene could be TRBD1 or TRBD2 (6 bases each). The CDR3 is made up of 15 amino acids. The V gene lost 2 bases and the J gene lost 6 bases, with 13 bases spanning the gap. In germline, CDR1 is SEHNR, CDR2 FQNEAQ (reference sequence). As DNA, the CDR3 is TGTGCCAGCAGCTTACTCCCAGGGGAGGCCGGGGAGCTGTTTTTT. Amino acids: CASSLLPGEAGELFF.

This clonotype was observed many times. The genes are TRBV5-1 and TRBJ1-1; D might be TRBD1 (5 bases). V lost 5 bases and J lost 1, with 9 bases in between. The germline gives CDR1 SGHRS, CDR2 YFSETQ. This CDR3 is 13 amino acids long. The CDR3 DNA follows: TGCGCCAGCAGGCAGGGATCGAACACTGAAGCTTTCTTT. This translates into CASRQGSNTEAFF.

This clonotype was recorded many times. CDR3 region: CSARLGQGYNQPQHF. The DNA for the CDR3 is TGCAGTGCTAGACTTGGACAGGGATATAATCAGCCCCAGCATTTT. The chain links TRBV20-1 to TRBJ1-5; 8 bases align to TRBD1. J was trimmed by 4 bases and V by 2 bases; bases with no gene match: 7. The CDR3 covers 15 residues. CDR1 is DFQATT, CDR2 SNEGSKA, per germline (reference sequence).

This clonotype was observed at least ten times. The chain is built from TRBV15 and TRBJ1-6; 8 nucleotides match TRBD1. CDR1 and CDR2 from the germline V gene are LNHNV and YYDKDF (reference sequence). This CDR3 is built from 15 residues. J was trimmed by 8 bases and V by 5 bases; bases with no gene match: 8. DNA for the CDR3: TGTGCCACCAGCGGAAGACAGGGGTTTGATTCACCCCTCCACTTT. Translating it yields CATSGRQGFDSPLHF.

The V and J genes are TRBV10-3 and TRBJ1-5; 8 nucleotides match TRBD1. Trimming at V came to 3 bases and at J to 0 bases, leaving 10 bases not matched to a gene. The length of the CDR3 is 18 residues. Germline V gene data show CDR1 as ENHRY and CDR2 as SYGVKD. The CDR3 spells CAISDPTADRGSNQPQHF. The CDR3 DNA reads TGTGCCATCAGTGACCCGACGGCAGACAGGGGTAGCAATCAGCCCCAGCATTTT.

This clonotype was seen a few times. The V gene is TRBV6-1, the J gene TRBJ2-1; 13 nucleotides match TRBD2. With 6 bases clipped from V and 2 bases from J, the junction kept 10 bases outside the gene matches. CDR1 is MNHNS and CDR2 is SASEGT in the germline V gene. The CDR3 sequence is 18 residues long. The CDR3 sequence is CASSRLAGGGSAYNEQFF. The CDR3 nucleotides are TGTGCCAGCAGCCGACTAGCGGGGGGTGGGAGTGCCTACAATGAGCAGTTCTTC.

On this clonotype itself: A much larger clone is a single base away; this may be a read error. V usage is TRBV13 and J usage is TRBJ2-1; 11 nucleotides agree with TRBD2. CDR3 length equals 15 residues. The V gene's germline CDR1 is PRHDT and CDR2 FYEKMQ (reference sequence). The CDR3 nucleotides read TGTGCCAGCAGGATGGGACTAGCGGAGGACAATGAACAGTTCTTC. Residues: CASRMGLAEDNEQFF.

V and J are TRBV10-3 and TRBJ2-2, with a possible D match to TRBD1 (6 bases). The CDR3 loop spans 13 amino acids. Germline-derived CDR1 and CDR2 are ENHRY and SYGVKD. V was trimmed by 7 bases and J by 1 base, leaving 7 bases between them. CDR3 in amino acids: CAITGQNTGELFF. The CDR3 DNA is TGTGCCATCACGGGACAGAACACCGGGGAGCTGTTTTTT.

At least ten counts were recorded for this clonotype. The chain links TRBV18 to TRBJ1-2; 8 bases map to TRBD1. Germline CDR1 KGHSH, CDR2 LQKENI. V lost 3 bases to trimming and J lost 10 bases; unmatched junction nucleotides: 7. This CDR3 has 13 residues. CDR3 coding DNA: TGTGCCAGCTCACCCGACAGGGGTCCAAACTACACCTTC. Protein: CASSPDRGPNYTF.

The rearrangement uses TRBV14 and TRBJ1-2; D ambiguous. The germline gives CDR1 SGHDN, CDR2 FVKESK. The CDR3 extends over 15 amino acids. V was pared by 0 bases and J by 5 bases, with 13 bases between. CDR3 sequence reads: CASSQEREIPYGYTF. CDR3 bases: TGTGCCAGCAGCCAAGAACGGGAAATCCCATATGGCTACACCTTC.

This clonotype was seen many times. This chain connects TRBV6-1 to TRBJ1-5, with a tentative D call TRBD1 (6 bases). The CDR3 is 17 amino acids. Trimming removed 3 bases from V and 0 bases from J, with 15 bases in between. Germline loops: CDR1 MNHNS, CDR2 SASEGT. The DNA of the CDR3 is TGTGCCAGCAGTGAGAGTGGGGGCGGATATAGCAATCAGCCCCAGCATTTT. Amino acids: CASSESGGGYSNQPQHF.

This clonotype occurred a few times. The V call is TRBV3-1, the J call TRBJ2-5; 8 bases are shared with TRBD1. The germline V gene encodes CDR1 LGHDT and CDR2 YNNKEL (reference sequence). V lost 4 bases to trimming and J lost 2 bases; unmatched junction nucleotides: 9. The CDR3 covers 16 residues. CDR3 sequence reads: CASSLLGWTGQETQYF. In DNA, the CDR3 is TGTGCCAGCAGCCTATTAGGCTGGACAGGGCAAGAGACCCAGTACTTC.